By share, the clone carrying this T cell receptor beta chain ranks as hyperexpanded. This entry comes from a study of blood T cell repertoires in COVID-19. Study background: PBMCs, B-cell-depleted T cells, or T cells provided the cDNA or gDNA that made up the material.

Only in-frame clones appear in the TCRdb table, and some are missing; sequencing was by immunoSEQ multiplex PCR. Here the sample spans fewer than 200,000 clones, roughly 88% being singletons. There are 13 residues in the CDR3. Trimming at V came to 6 bases and at J to 7 bases, leaving 6 bases not matched to a gene. Germline V CDR1 and CDR2: MNHEY, SMNVEV (reference sequence). Grouping used clinical history reported by participants in a survey and questionnaire. Sequences were obtained from PBMCs or T cells enriched from blood (not recorded which). The rearrangement uses TRBV27 and TRBJ1-5; 7 positions agree with TRBD1. This clonotype originated in a man aged 50 or older who had recovered from COVID-19. The CDR3 reads CASSRTGVQPQHF. CDR3 in DNA: TGTGCCAGCAGCCGTACAGGGGTCCAGCCCCAGCATTTT.